This T cell receptor beta chain was found in a study of blood T cells in healthy people across ages. On the study more broadly: Through template switching, about one barcoded beta molecule was captured per two T cells, as measured in model experiments.

Together with a sample-barcoded 5' primer, a J-beta primer mix was included in a second PCR lasting about 7 to 12 cycles. TCRdb independently ran MiXCR on the 5' RACE reads; one entry per CDR3 protein. The sample has hundreds of thousands of distinct CDR3 sequences; approximately 30% are singletons. The CDR3 sequence is 13 residues long. Germline-derived CDR1 and CDR2 are MNHEY and SVGAGI. After removal of 6 bases from V and 5 bases from J, the junction contained 4 bases not matched to a gene. The receptor's source is a woman aged 80 or older in good health. The V and J genes are TRBV6-5 and TRBJ2-3, with 8 bases lining up with TRBD1. The sequencing sample was made of blood. The CDR3 spells CASRDRVEDTQYF. The CDR3 DNA reads TGTGCCAGCAGGGACAGGGTAGAAGATACGCAGTATTTT.